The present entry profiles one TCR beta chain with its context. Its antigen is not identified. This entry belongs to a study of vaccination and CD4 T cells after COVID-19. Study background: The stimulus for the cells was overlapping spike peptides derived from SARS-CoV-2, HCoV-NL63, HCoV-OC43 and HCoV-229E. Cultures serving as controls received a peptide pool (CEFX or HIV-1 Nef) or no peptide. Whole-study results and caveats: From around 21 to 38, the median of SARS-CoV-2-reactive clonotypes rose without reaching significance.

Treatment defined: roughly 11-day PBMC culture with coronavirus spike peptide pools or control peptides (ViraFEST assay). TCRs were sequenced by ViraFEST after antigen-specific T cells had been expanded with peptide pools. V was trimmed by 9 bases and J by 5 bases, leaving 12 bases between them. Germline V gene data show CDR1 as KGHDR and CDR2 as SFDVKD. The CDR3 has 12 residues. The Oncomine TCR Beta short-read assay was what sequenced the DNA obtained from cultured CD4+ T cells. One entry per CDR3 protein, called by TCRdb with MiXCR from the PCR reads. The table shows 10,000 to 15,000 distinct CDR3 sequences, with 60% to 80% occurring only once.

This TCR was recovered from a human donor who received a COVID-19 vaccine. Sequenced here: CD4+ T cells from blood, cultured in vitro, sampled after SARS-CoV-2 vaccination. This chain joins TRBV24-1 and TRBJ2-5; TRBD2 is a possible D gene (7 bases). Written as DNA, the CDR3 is TGTGCCACCCGGGGGCGGGGGGAGACCCAGTACTTC. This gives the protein CATRGRGETQYF.